The 30 T cell receptor beta chains reported below all come from one sample, sequenced in a study of radiotherapy plus CTLA-4 blockade in lung cancer. The data were produced by immunoSEQ multiplex PCR, yet TCRdb's version contains in-frame clones alone and is incomplete. The table lists about 93,000 clones, 85% to 90% of them singletons. Sequencing was performed on peripheral blood, taken from a patient treated with radiotherapy plus ipilimumab. These receptors were obtained from a human donor with non-small cell lung cancer that progressed on radiotherapy plus ipilimumab.

The chain links TRBV12-5 to TRBJ1-4; D gene unclear. The germline CDR1 and CDR2 sequences are LGHNT and FRNRAP. The CDR3 has 14 residues. V shed 0 bases and J shed 7 bases, with 9 bases lying between them. CDR3 loop: CASGLVPLGEKLFF. The CDR3 DNA reads as TGTGCTAGTGGTTTGGTACCCCTGGGTGAAAAACTGTTTTTT. The entire variable domain, with the rest obtained from reference TRBV12-5 and TRBJ1-4, is as follows: DARVTQTPRHKVTEMGQEVTMRCQPILGHNTVFWYRQTMMQGLELLAYFRNRAPLDDSGMPKDRFSAEMPDATLATLKIQPSEPRDSAVYFCASGLVPLGEKLFFGSGTQLSVL.

The chain couples TRBV29-1 to TRBJ1-1, with D uncertain. The CDR3 covers 15 residues. Looked up from germline, CDR1 is SQVTM and CDR2 is ANQGSEA. Deletions cut 4 bases from V and 0 bases from J, with 15 bases between. CDR3 DNA sequence: TGCAGCGTTGCGAGGGCCAATGGCATGAACACTGAAGCTTTCTTT. Residues: CSVARANGMNTEAFF. The full variable domain, rest sourced from reference TRBV29-1 and TRBJ1-1, is SAVISQKPSRDICQRGTSLTIQCQVDSQVTMMFWYRQQPGQSLTLIATANQGSEATYESGFVIDKFPISRPNLTFSTLTVSNMSPEDSSIYLCSVARANGMNTEAFFGQGTRLTVV.

The chain is built from TRBV19 and TRBJ1-4; TRBD1 might be the D (5 bases). The CDR3 is 15 residues long. Trimming stripped 3 bases from V and 2 bases from J, with 10 bases between. Looked up from germline, CDR1 is LNHDA and CDR2 is SQIVND (reference sequence). CDR3 sequence: CASSIGAGTNEKLFF. CDR3 sequence (DNA): TGTGCCAGTAGTATTGGCGCAGGGACTAATGAAAAACTGTTTTTT.

The chain joins TRBV2 to TRBJ1-2, with TRBD1 matching over 7 bases. The CDR3 loop spans 13 amino acids. CDR1 is SNHLY, CDR2 FYNNEI, per germline. V trimming: 8 bases; J trimming: 8 bases; junction bases outside the gene matches: 11. Here the CDR3 reads CASPLPQGRGYTF. CDR3 DNA sequence: TGTGCCAGCCCTCTCCCACAGGGGCGAGGCTACACCTTC.

This chain joins TRBV5-4 and TRBJ2-2, with TRBD1 matching over 8 bases. This CDR3 spans 13 amino acids. The V segment lost 2 bases and the J segment 7 bases; nucleotides outside the gene matches: 1. In germline, CDR1 is SGHNT, CDR2 YYREEE (reference sequence). The CDR3 region is CASSLQGVGELFF. As DNA, the CDR3 is TGTGCCAGCAGCTTACAGGGGGTCGGGGAGCTGTTTTTT.

This chain connects TRBV5-4 to TRBJ2-5; 8 bases fit TRBD2. Germline assignment: CDR1 SGHNT and CDR2 YYREEE (reference sequence). The CDR3 sequence is 15 residues long. V shed 4 bases and J 2 bases; nucleotides not matched to a gene: 7. The CDR3 nucleotides are TGTGCCAGCAGCCGGGGGGGGGCTCTACAAGAGACCCAGTACTTC. It specifies CASSRGGALQETQYF.

This chain uses TRBV14 with TRBJ2-5; TRBD2 matches at 8 bases. Trimming removed 0 bases from V and 5 bases from J; junction bases left unmatched: 8. The CDR3 length is 16 residues. Germline CDR1 SGHDN, CDR2 FVKESK. The CDR3 region is CASSQDPGLVVETQYF. CDR3 nucleotide sequence: TGTGCCAGCAGCCAAGATCCGGGACTAGTGGTGGAGACCCAGTACTTC.

The chain joins TRBV5-6 to TRBJ2-1; 8 bases are shared with TRBD2. Germline V gene data show CDR1 as SGHDT and CDR2 as YYEEEE. The CDR3 runs 14 residues. The junction had 7 bases not matched to a gene; V was cut back by 4 bases and J by 7 bases. CDR3 amino acids: CASSGVGRANEQFF. The DNA of the CDR3 is TGTGCCAGCAGCGGGGTCGGGAGGGCAAATGAGCAGTTCTTC.

The genes are TRBV11-3 and TRBJ2-1; D is possibly TRBD2 (6 bases). CDR3 length: 14 amino acids. Germline CDR1 reads SGHNT; CDR2 reads YENEEA. The ends were cut back, 2 bases at V and 9 bases at J, with 14 bases in the middle. The CDR3 DNA sequence: TGTGCCAGCAGCTTAAGACTAGGACTGAGTGAGCAGTTCTTC. This translates into CASSLRLGLSEQFF. Drawing the rest from reference TRBV11-3 and TRBJ2-1, the complete variable domain is EAGVVQSPRYKIIEKKQPVAFWCNPISGHNTLYWYLQNLGQGPELLIRYENEEAVDDSQLPKDRFSAERLKGVDSTLKIQPAELGDSAVYLCASSLRLGLSEQFFGPGTRLTVL.

The V and J genes are TRBV30 and TRBJ2-7; 7 bases are a match to TRBD2. Germline V gene lookup returns CDR1 GTSNPN and CDR2 SVGIG (reference sequence). Trimming removed 5 bases from V and 3 bases from J; junction bases left unmatched: 28. This CDR3 region has 20 residues. The CDR3 loop is CAWRGGDPAGGGYPSYEQYF. CDR3 nucleotides: TGTGCCTGGCGTGGGGGGGATCCGGCGGGCGGGGGTTACCCCAGCTACGAGCAGTACTTC.

Note on this clone: The CDR3 does not end in the conserved phenylalanine or tryptophan, so this is likely a read error. The DNA is left out, because the CDR3 cannot be placed on it with certainty; the CDR3 is given as TCRdb lists it. The V gene is TRBV2, the J gene TRBJ1-2; TRBD1 reflects the table's D call only, with no check against the DNA. The CDR3 comprises 11 residues, both ends counted. The germline V gene has CDR1 SNHLY and CDR2 FYNNEI. CDR3 in amino acids: CASNQLGLRVL.

The CDR3 spells CASSEAQGGRSYNEQFF. The CDR3 DNA is TGTGCCAGCAGTGAAGCGCAAGGGGGGAGATCCTACAATGAGCAGTTCTTC. The rearrangement links TRBV6-1 to TRBJ2-1, with D perhaps matching TRBD1 or TRBD2 (6 bases each). CDR1 is MNHNS, CDR2 SASEGT, per germline. The ends were cut back, 0 bases at V and 1 base at J, with 13 bases in the middle. CDR3 length: 17 amino acids.

J is TRBJ1-1 and V is TRBV27; D is unclear. Looked up from germline, CDR1 is MNHEY and CDR2 is SMNVEV (reference sequence). The CDR3 totals 15 residues. The V end lost 1 base, the J end lost 1 base, and 10 bases lay between the germline ends. DNA for the CDR3: TGTGCCAGCAGTTTATGGATAGGGTCGAACACTGAAGCTTTCTTT. Amino acids: CASSLWIGSNTEAFF.

V usage is TRBV6-6 and J usage is TRBJ1-1; no firm D call. Germline-derived CDR1 and CDR2 are MNHNY and SVGAGI (reference sequence). With 5 bases removed from V and 3 bases from J, the gap between germline ends came to 13 bases. This CDR3 contains 14 residues. Here the CDR3 DNA reads TGTGCCAGCAGTCCAAAGGGTTCCGACACTGAAGCTTTCTTT. Encoded protein: CASSPKGSDTEAFF.

The chain joins TRBV7-2 to TRBJ2-2, with TRBD2 matching 11 bases. The V gene end was trimmed by 6 bases and the J gene end by 1 base; junction bases not matched to a gene: 4. This CDR3 has 16 amino acids. The germline gives CDR1 SGHTA, CDR2 FQGNSA. CDR3 region: CASRPGTSGNTGELFF. DNA of the CDR3: TGTGCCAGCAGGCCGGGGACTAGCGGGAACACCGGGGAGCTGTTTTTT.

The V gene is TRBV5-1, the J gene TRBJ2-7; 14 bases are shared with TRBD2. The CDR3 is 20 residues long. The J segment lost 0 bases and the V segment lost 3 bases, leaving 14 bases of the junction unmatched. From germline, CDR1 is SGHRS and CDR2 YFSETQ. This chain's CDR3 is CASSWDGTSGRRYGSYEQYF. The CDR3 nucleotides read TGCGCCAGCAGCTGGGATGGGACTAGCGGGAGAAGGTATGGCTCCTACGAGCAGTACTTC.

J is TRBJ2-7 and V is TRBV4-2, with D perhaps TRBD1 or TRBD2 (5 bases each). The V and J ends lost 1 base and 0 bases respectively, with 16 bases between them. The CDR3 has 17 amino acids. CDR1 and CDR2 (germline): LGHNA, YNFKEQ. The CDR3 nucleotides read TGTGCCAGCAGCCAAGTAGCCGGGACCGACAGCTCCTACGAGCAGTACTTC. It is translated as CASSQVAGTDSSYEQYF.

This rearrangement joins TRBV2 to TRBJ2-5, with 11 positions matching TRBD2. Germline assignment: CDR1 SNHLY and CDR2 FYNNEI. J gave up 2 bases and V 6 bases, and 5 bases lay outside the gene matches. CDR3 length equals 15 residues. CDR3 protein: CASRLTSGAQETQYF. CDR3 bases: TGTGCCAGCAGATTGACTAGCGGGGCGCAAGAGACCCAGTACTTC.

The chain joins TRBV2 to TRBJ2-1; the D is unclear. Germline CDR1 reads SNHLY; CDR2 reads FYNNEI. V lost 1 base and J 8 bases, leaving 9 bases between the germline ends. The CDR3 extends over 13 amino acids. DNA of the CDR3: TGTGCCAGCAGTGAAGGGCAGAAGGATGAGCAGTTCTTC. Amino acids: CASSEGQKDEQFF.

The V call is TRBV4-2, the J call TRBJ2-3; TRBD2 matches at 7 bases. Per the germline V gene, CDR1 is LGHNA and CDR2 is YNFKEQ. This CDR3 has 18 residues. V was clipped by 0 bases and J by 9 bases; unmatched bases: 18. CDR3 bases: TGTGCCAGCAGCCAAGATAGGTCCAGCGGGAAGGGAGGGATAACGCAGTATTTT. Protein: CASSQDRSSGKGGITQYF.

This chain links TRBV5-4 with TRBJ1-3; TRBD1 agrees at 7 bases. Germline V CDR1 and CDR2: SGHNT, YYREEE (reference sequence). V gave up 2 bases and J gave up 1 base; unmatched junction bases: 3. This CDR3 comprises 15 residues. The CDR3 loop reads CASSFEGASGNTIYF. CDR3 in DNA: TGTGCCAGCAGCTTCGAGGGGGCTTCTGGAAACACCATATATTTT.

The chain combines TRBV27 with TRBJ2-5; D is possibly TRBD2 (5 bases). The germline gives CDR1 MNHEY, CDR2 SMNVEV (reference sequence). CDR3 length: 14 amino acids. Between the trimmed V and J ends, which lost 3 bases and 5 bases, there was a span of 13 bases. As DNA, the CDR3 is TGTGCCAGCAGTTTGCGCTTCACGGGGGAGACCCAGTACTTC. Translation: CASSLRFTGETQYF.

The CDR3 sequence is CASSKPLMVSEAFF. The CDR3 coding sequence is TGTGCCAGCAGCAAGCCCCTAATGGTGTCTGAAGCTTTCTTT. This chain links TRBV7-6 with TRBJ1-1, with D unresolved. The CDR3 is 14 residues long. The V gene's germline CDR1 is SGHVS and CDR2 FNYEAQ. V lost 5 bases to trimming and J lost 6 bases, with 16 bases between them.

The CDR3 sequence: CASSADRGETQYF. CDR3 DNA sequence: TGTGCCAGCTCAGCAGACAGGGGGGAGACCCAGTACTTC. The V call is TRBV18, the J call TRBJ2-5; the match to TRBD1 covers 9 bases. The CDR3 contains 13 residues. J lost 5 bases, V lost 5 bases, and 3 bases had no gene match. Germline V gene lookup returns CDR1 KGHSH and CDR2 LQKENI.

The DNA of the CDR3 is TGCAGCGTCGAGGGGCGGGGGGCGCGGAACACTGAAGCTTTCTTT. Translation gives CSVEGRGARNTEAFF. The rearrangement uses TRBV29-1 and TRBJ1-1; TRBD1 is a possible D gene (6 bases). CDR3 length: 15 residues. Germline V CDR1 and CDR2: SQVTM, ANQGSEA. Trimming left V 6 bases short and J 1 base short, with 18 bases between. Based on the CDR3 plus reference TRBV29-1 and TRBJ1-1, the full variable domain is SAVISQKPSRDICQRGTSLTIQCQVDSQVTMMFWYRQQPGQSLTLIATANQGSEATYESGFVIDKFPISRPNLTFSTLTVSNMSPEDSSIYLCSVEGRGARNTEAFFGQGTRLTVV.

This CDR3 is CASSKESGTGTYGYTF. The CDR3 coding sequence is TGTGCCAGCAGTAAAGAATCCGGGACAGGGACCTATGGCTACACCTTC. The genes are TRBV6-4 and TRBJ1-2; the match to TRBD1 covers 9 bases. There are 16 residues in the CDR3. V lost 5 bases to trimming and J lost 4 bases; unmatched junction nucleotides: 11. Germline lookup yields CDR1 MRHNA and CDR2 SNTAGT.

The chain is built from TRBV9 and TRBJ1-2; D might be TRBD1 (5 bases). The CDR3 loop spans 15 amino acids. Germline V CDR1 and CDR2: SGDLS, YYNGEE. Trimming shortened V by 3 bases and J by 2 bases, and 14 bases separated the two germline ends. The CDR3 region is CASSEGRDGNYGYTF. In DNA, the CDR3 is TGTGCCAGCAGCGAGGGCCGGGACGGAAACTATGGCTACACCTTC.

CDR3 sequence reads: CASRPLASTGELFF. As DNA, the CDR3 is TGTGCCAGCAGACCCCTAGCGAGCACCGGGGAGCTGTTTTTT. The J gene is TRBJ2-2, the V gene TRBV7-9, with a possible D match to TRBD2 (6 bases). CDR3 length: 14 amino acids. With 6 bases removed from V and 4 bases from J, the gap between germline ends came to 12 bases. The germline V gene has CDR1 SEHNR and CDR2 FQNEAQ (reference sequence).

The chain uses TRBV29-1 and TRBJ1-1; TRBD1 matches 10 bases. The CDR3 loop spans 14 amino acids. Germline CDR1 and CDR2: SQVTM and ANQGSEA. The trim removed 3 bases at V and 6 bases at J, leaving 7 bases unmatched. CDR3 amino acids: CSVDTGTGVAEAFF. CDR3 DNA: TGCAGCGTTGATACCGGGACAGGGGTGGCTGAAGCTTTCTTT.

In its sample, this clone was seen once. The genes are TRBV5-3 and TRBJ2-5; D is ambiguous. TRBV5-3 is an ORF, and what it does is uncertain. The V end was cut by 0 bases, the J end by 2 bases, with 5 bases between. The CDR3 contains 13 residues. CDR3 sequence reads: CARSLAHQETQYF. The CDR3 DNA is TGTGCCAGAAGCTTGGCCCATCAAGAGACCCAGTACTTC.